The 8 T cell receptor beta chains given below trace back to one sample, sequenced in a study of T cell changes during pregnancy in multiple sclerosis. Sequencing used immunoSEQ multiplex PCR; TCRdb keeps in-frame clones, though not all of them. The sample lists 60,000 to 70,000 clones; approximately 89% were seen once. The material was peripheral blood, obtained in the third trimester of pregnancy. The receptors shown here come from a female donor in good health, enrolled as a control in a pregnancy study.

This chain joins TRBV2 and TRBJ2-3; no reliable D call. From germline, CDR1 is SNHLY and CDR2 FYNNEI. CDR3 length: 14 residues. The ends were cut back, 1 base at V and 0 bases at J, with 5 bases in the middle. The CDR3 reads CASSEGTSTDTQYF. The CDR3 DNA reads as TGTGCCAGCAGTGAAGGCACTAGCACAGATACGCAGTATTTT.

This chain connects TRBV11-1 to TRBJ1-6; TRBD1 agrees at 8 bases. V lost 5 bases, J lost 10 bases, and 7 bases stayed unmatched. The CDR3 has 14 amino acids. Germline assignment: CDR1 SGHAT and CDR2 FQDESV (reference sequence). The CDR3 nucleotides read TGTGCCAGCAGCCCCGGACAGGGAACCTCACCCCTCCACTTT. This gives the protein CASSPGQGTSPLHF.

This clone was seen a handful of times. This chain joins TRBV18 and TRBJ1-1; 9 positions match TRBD1. CDR1 and CDR2 (germline): KGHSH, LQKENI. The CDR3 covers 16 residues. The trim removed 2 bases at V and 1 base at J, leaving 5 bases unmatched. Here the CDR3 DNA reads TGTGCCAGCTCACCATGGACAGGGGCGGGGAACACTGAAGCTTTCTTT. This translates into CASSPWTGAGNTEAFF.

The chain uses TRBV9 and TRBJ2-5; 11 nucleotides line up with TRBD2. Per germline, CDR1 SGDLS and CDR2 YYNGEE. V shed 4 bases, J shed 5 bases, and the junction held 4 bases outside the gene matches. CDR3 length: 14 residues. The CDR3 coding sequence is TGTGCCAGCAGCCAGACTAGCGGGGAGGAGACCCAGTACTTC. Its translation is CASSQTSGEETQYF.

CDR3: CASSYGQGPYGYTF. The CDR3 DNA sequence: TGTGCCAGCAGCTACGGACAGGGTCCCTATGGCTACACCTTC. The chain carries TRBV7-9 and TRBJ1-2, with 8 bases lining up with TRBD1. J was trimmed by 4 bases and V by 4 bases; bases with no gene match: 5. From germline, CDR1 is SEHNR and CDR2 FQNEAQ (reference sequence). This CDR3 contains 14 residues.

The chain employs TRBV4-3 and TRBJ2-1; D gene uncertain. This CDR3 region has 15 residues. The V gene lost 0 bases and the J gene lost 4 bases, with 10 bases spanning the gap. From germline, CDR1 is LGHNA and CDR2 YSLEER. The CDR3 region is CASSQDSRVYNEQFF. As DNA, the CDR3 is TGCGCCAGCAGCCAAGATAGTCGAGTTTACAATGAGCAGTTCTTC.

V gene TRBV5-1 combines with J gene TRBJ2-5; 9 nucleotides line up with TRBD1. J gave up 1 base and V 3 bases, and 7 bases lay outside the gene matches. The germline V gene encodes CDR1 SGHRS and CDR2 YFSETQ. The CDR3 is made up of 16 amino acids. The CDR3 spells CASSWGQGFVQETQYF. CDR3 sequence (DNA): TGCGCCAGCAGCTGGGGACAGGGTTTCGTCCAAGAGACCCAGTACTTC.

The chain recombines TRBV12-5 with TRBJ1-1, with D maybe TRBD1 (5 bases). CDR1 and CDR2 from the germline V gene are LGHNT and FRNRAP. This CDR3 is built from 15 residues. Deletions cut 6 bases from V and 1 base from J, with 15 bases between. The CDR3 DNA sequence: TGTGCTAGTGGCCACTCGGGCGGGGGGAACACTGAAGCTTTCTTT. As protein: CASGHSGGGNTEAFF.